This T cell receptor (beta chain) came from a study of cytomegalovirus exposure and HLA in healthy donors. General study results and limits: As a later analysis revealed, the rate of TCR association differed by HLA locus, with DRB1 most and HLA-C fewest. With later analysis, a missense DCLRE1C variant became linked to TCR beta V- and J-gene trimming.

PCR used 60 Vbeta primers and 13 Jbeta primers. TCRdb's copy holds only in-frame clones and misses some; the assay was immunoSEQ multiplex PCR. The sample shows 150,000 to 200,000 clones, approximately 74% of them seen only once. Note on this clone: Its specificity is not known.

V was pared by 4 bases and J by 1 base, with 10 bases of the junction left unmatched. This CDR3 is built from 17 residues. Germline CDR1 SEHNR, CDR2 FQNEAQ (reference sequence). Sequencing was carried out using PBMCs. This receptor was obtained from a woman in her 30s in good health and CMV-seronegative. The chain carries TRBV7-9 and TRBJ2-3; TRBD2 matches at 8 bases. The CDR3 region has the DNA TGTGCCAGCAGCTCGCTTCTAGCGGGCTTGGGCACAGATACGCAGTATTTT. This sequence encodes CASSSLLAGLGTDTQYF. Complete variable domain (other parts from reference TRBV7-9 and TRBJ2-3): DTGVSQNPRHKITKRGQNVTFRCDPISEHNRLYWYRQTLGQGPEFLTYFQNEAQLEKSRLLSDRFSAERPKGSFSTLEIQRTEQGDSAMYLCASSSLLAGLGTDTQYFGPGTRLTVL.